These 27 T cell receptor beta chains were sequenced from one sample in a study of blood T cell repertoires in COVID-19. The repertoire was sequenced with immunoSEQ multiplex PCR; TCRdb's copy has only in-frame clones and lacks some. The repertoire consists of about 260,000 clones, with more than 75% occurring once and the leading ten covering more than 1.3%. The specimen was peripheral blood. The receptors derive from a woman in her 40s who had recovered from COVID-19.

V gene TRBV6-4 combines with J gene TRBJ1-1, with 7 bases matching TRBD1. The CDR3 totals 14 residues. CDR1 is MRHNA, CDR2 SNTAGT, per germline. V shed 5 bases and J 5 bases; nucleotides not matched to a gene: 8. CDR3 DNA: TGTGCCAGCAGTCGAACAGGGGTCACTACTGAAGCTTTCTTT. Its protein product is CASSRTGVTTEAFF.

V usage is TRBV3-1 (or the pseudogene TRBV3-2) and J usage is TRBJ2-7, with D maybe TRBD2 (5 bases). Trimming removed 4 bases at V and 4 bases at J, with 17 bases between. Germline-derived CDR1 and CDR2 are LGHDT and YNNKEL (reference sequence). The CDR3 spans 15 residues. CDR3 in DNA: TGTGCCAGCAGCCCCAATTTCGGGATTCGATACGAGCAGTACTTC. Translation: CASSPNFGIRYEQYF.

A few counts support this clone. The rearrangement links TRBV5-1 to TRBJ2-7, with 8 bases aligning to TRBD1. The germline V gene has CDR1 SGHRS and CDR2 YFSETQ. The CDR3 has 14 amino acids. After removal of 4 bases from V and 6 bases from J, the junction contained 9 bases not matched to a gene. Written as DNA, the CDR3 is TGCGCCAGCAGCCGGACAGGGCGGCCTACCGAGCAGTACTTC. Residues: CASSRTGRPTEQYF.

The chain couples TRBV9 to TRBJ1-3, with TRBD1 matching over 7 bases. The ends lost 4 bases at V and 1 base at J; junction bases unmatched: 14. CDR3 size: 18 residues. Germline V lookup: CDR1 SGDLS, CDR2 YYNGEE. The CDR3 sequence is CASSPGGSWGLSGNTIYF. The DNA for the CDR3 is TGTGCCAGCAGCCCAGGGGGGAGTTGGGGTTTATCTGGAAACACCATATATTTT.

J is TRBJ2-7 and V is TRBV29-1; D gene ambiguous. The length of the CDR3 is 13 residues. From germline, CDR1 is SQVTM and CDR2 ANQGSEA. Trimming cost V 5 bases and J 6 bases, with 17 bases left between them. The CDR3 protein is CSVFSDSSSEQYF. The CDR3 DNA is TGCAGCGTTTTCTCCGATTCTAGTTCCGAGCAGTACTTC.

J is TRBJ2-6 and V is TRBV12-5; TRBD1 is a possible D gene (6 bases). There are 16 residues in the CDR3. Germline V lookup: CDR1 LGHNT, CDR2 FRNRAP. V was trimmed by 5 bases and J by 0 bases, leaving 11 bases between them. Written as DNA, the CDR3 is TGTGCTAGTGGTCTGGGACAAAACTCTGGGGCCAACGTCCTGACTTTC. Translating it yields CASGLGQNSGANVLTF.

The J gene is TRBJ2-7, the V gene TRBV18; 8 bases agree with TRBD2. Losses at the gene ends were 4 bases for V and 6 bases for J; bases not matched to a gene: 11. From germline, CDR1 is KGHSH and CDR2 LQKENI. This CDR3 contains 15 residues. CDR3 residues: CASSRGLARIAEQYF. CDR3 nucleotides: TGTGCCAGCTCACGAGGACTAGCACGTATCGCCGAGCAGTACTTC.

The V gene is TRBV6-5, the J gene TRBJ1-5; 8 bases align to TRBD1. V lost 6 bases, J lost 7 bases, and 11 bases stayed unmatched. Germline-derived CDR1 and CDR2 are MNHEY and SVGAGI. CDR3 length: 15 amino acids. The chain's CDR3 is CASRSGQGKGQPQHF. The CDR3 bases are TGTGCCAGCAGATCTGGACAGGGAAAGGGCCAGCCCCAGCATTTT.

The V gene is TRBV5-1, the J gene TRBJ2-5; 7 nucleotides line up with TRBD2. Germline V gene sequence: CDR1 SGHRS, CDR2 YFSETQ. The CDR3 has 15 residues. Trimming cost V 0 bases and J 2 bases; bases outside gene matches: 4. CDR3 residues: CASSLGLGGQETQYF. CDR3 nucleotides: TGCGCCAGCAGCTTGGGTCTGGGGGGGCAAGAGACCCAGTACTTC.

V usage is TRBV7-2 and J usage is TRBJ2-3; 10 positions agree with TRBD1. Germline loops: CDR1 SGHTA, CDR2 FQGNSA. V was clipped by 1 base and J by 4 bases; unmatched bases: 2. This CDR3 region has 15 residues. CDR3 sequence: CASSLGTGGPDTQYF. The CDR3 region has the DNA TGTGCCAGCAGCTTAGGGACAGGGGGACCAGATACGCAGTATTTT.

The chain links TRBV19 to TRBJ1-1; D unresolved. CDR1 is LNHDA, CDR2 SQIVND, per germline (reference sequence). Deletions cut 7 bases from V and 2 bases from J, with 11 bases between. The CDR3 is 13 amino acids. This CDR3 reads CASTRVLNTEAFF. The CDR3, as DNA: TGTGCCAGTACCCGGGTCCTAAACACTGAAGCTTTCTTT.

The chain uses TRBV9 and TRBJ2-4; D not certain. Trimming cost V 3 bases and J 4 bases, with 11 bases left between them. This CDR3 is 14 amino acids long. The germline CDR1 and CDR2 sequences are SGDLS and YYNGEE. Here the CDR3 reads CASSGGGAKNIQYF. The CDR3 DNA reads as TGTGCCAGCAGCGGAGGTGGCGCAAAAAACATTCAGTACTTC.

The chain joins TRBV5-1 to TRBJ2-7; 8 nucleotides match TRBD1. V shed 4 bases and J 5 bases; nucleotides not matched to a gene: 5. Looked up from germline, CDR1 is SGHRS and CDR2 is YFSETQ. The CDR3 is 13 amino acids. The CDR3 spells CASSTDRDNEQYF. The CDR3 DNA reads as TGCGCCAGCAGCACGGACAGGGACAACGAGCAGTACTTC. The full variable domain, its missing parts supplied by reference TRBV5-1 and TRBJ2-7, is KAGVTQTPRYLIKTRGQQVTLSCSPISGHRSVSWYQQTPGQGLQFLFEYFSETQRNKGNFPGRFSGRQFSNSRSEMNVSTLELGDSALYLCASSTDRDNEQYFGPGTRLTVT.

V gene TRBV6-6 combines with J gene TRBJ2-7, with 9 bases identical to TRBD2. The germline CDR1 and CDR2 sequences are MNHNY and SVGAGI (reference sequence). The junction had 5 bases not matched to a gene; V was cut back by 4 bases and J by 1 base. The CDR3 contains 15 residues. The CDR3 DNA follows: TGTGCCAGCAGTTCCAGCGGGGGGCCATCCTACGAGCAGTACTTC. It is translated as CASSSSGGPSYEQYF.

The V and J genes are TRBV15 and TRBJ1-2; D may be TRBD1 (5 bases). Trimming shortened V by 0 bases and J by 0 bases, and 8 bases separated the two germline ends. Per the germline V gene, CDR1 is LNHNV and CDR2 is YYDKDF (reference sequence). CDR3 size: 15 residues. The CDR3 DNA sequence: TGTGCCACCAGCAGAGAACAGGTAGCTAACTATGGCTACACCTTC. Its protein is CATSREQVANYGYTF.

The chain joins TRBV18 to TRBJ2-7; 7 bases are a match to TRBD1. Germline assignment: CDR1 KGHSH and CDR2 LQKENI. V was pared by 1 base and J by 7 bases, with 4 bases of the junction left unmatched. The CDR3 is 13 residues long. Here the CDR3 reads CASSPQGAGEQYF. In DNA, the CDR3 is TGTGCCAGCTCACCACAGGGGGCAGGAGAGCAGTACTTC.

The CDR3 DNA is TGTGCCAGCAGCCGGGGGGGGCCCACCTACGAGCAGTACTTC. It encodes CASSRGGPTYEQYF. The V gene is TRBV7-2, the J gene TRBJ2-7; 8 bases align to TRBD2. Germline V gene data show CDR1 as SGHTA and CDR2 as FQGNSA. V shed 5 bases, J shed 2 bases, and the junction held 5 bases outside the gene matches. This CDR3 spans 14 amino acids. The whole variable domain, filled in from reference TRBV7-2 and TRBJ2-7, reads GAGVSQSPSNKVTEKGKDVELRCDPISGHTALYWYRQSLGQGLEFLIYFQGNSAPDKSGLPSDRFSAERTGGSVSTLTIQRTQQEDSAVYLCASSRGGPTYEQYFGPGTRLTVT.

The V call is TRBV11-2, the J call TRBJ2-1; possible D gene TRBD2, 5 bases. The CDR3 contains 19 residues. Trimming shortened V by 4 bases and J by 0 bases, and 22 bases separated the two germline ends. Germline CDR1 and CDR2: SGHAT and FQNNGV. The CDR3 region has the DNA TGTGCCAGCAGCTCTTGGAAGGACTCCCGGTTAAGCTCCTACAATGAGCAGTTCTTC. Protein: CASSSWKDSRLSSYNEQFF.

This clone has a single count. V is TRBV6-2 or TRBV6-3 and J is TRBJ1-5, with TRBD1 matching 8 bases. V shed 4 bases, J shed 0 bases, and the junction held 5 bases outside the gene matches. This CDR3 contains 16 residues. CDR1 MNHEY and CDR2 SVGEGT come from the germline V gene. In nucleotides, the CDR3 is TGTGCCAGCAGTTCCCGGACAGGGTATAGCAATCAGCCCCAGCATTTT. It specifies CASSSRTGYSNQPQHF.

The chain joins TRBV27 to TRBJ2-7; possibly TRBD1 for D (6 bases). V shed 5 bases and J shed 4 bases, with 21 bases lying between them. The germline gives CDR1 MNHEY, CDR2 SMNVEV (reference sequence). The CDR3 contains 16 residues. The CDR3 coding sequence is TGTGCCAGCAGTCTTATCTGGGGGCTGGAACCGTACGAGCAGTACTTC. It translates to CASSLIWGLEPYEQYF.

This chain joins TRBV15 and TRBJ2-2, with D perhaps matching TRBD2 (5 bases). CDR1 is LNHNV, CDR2 YYDKDF, per germline (reference sequence). V lost 1 base to trimming and J lost 6 bases, with 15 bases between them. The CDR3 totals 16 residues. CDR3 sequence: CATSRAGQTGSGELFF. CDR3 nucleotides: TGTGCCACCAGCAGAGCGGGTCAGACGGGATCCGGGGAGCTGTTTTTT.

The DNA of the CDR3 is TGTGCCAGCAGTTTAATCCGGGAAGCTTTCTTT. Translating it yields CASSLIREAFF. V and J are TRBV12-3 or TRBV12-4 and TRBJ1-1, with D uncertain. This CDR3 region has 11 residues. V dropped 2 bases and J dropped 8 bases, with 6 bases sitting between them.

This clone was seen only a few times. This chain uses TRBV19 with TRBJ1-1, with a tentative D call TRBD1 (6 bases). The CDR3 is 12 residues long. The V end lost 11 bases, the J end lost 5 bases, and 15 bases lay between the germline ends. Looked up from germline, CDR1 is LNHDA and CDR2 is SQIVND (reference sequence). The CDR3 is CASYLRGTEAFF. In nucleotides, the CDR3 is TGTGCCTCCTACTTAAGGGGGACTGAAGCTTTCTTT.

V and J are TRBV5-5 and TRBJ1-4; unclear D gene. Trimming pared 4 bases from V and 1 base from J, leaving 14 bases between. CDR1 SGHKS and CDR2 YYEKEE come from the germline V gene (reference sequence). The CDR3 sequence is 16 residues long. CDR3 sequence: CASSPGFGVTNEKLFF. CDR3 coding DNA: TGTGCCAGCAGCCCCGGGTTCGGTGTAACTAATGAAAAACTGTTTTTT.

The chain links TRBV11-2 to TRBJ1-3, with D unclear. In germline, CDR1 is SGHAT, CDR2 FQNNGV. V was shortened by 4 bases and J by 1 base, with 14 bases between the two germline ends. This CDR3 contains 16 residues. Here the CDR3 DNA reads TGTGCCAGCAGCTCCACCAACCCGGGTTCTGGAAACACCATATATTTT. Translating it yields CASSSTNPGSGNTIYF.

This chain links TRBV4-3 with TRBJ2-7; weak D call: TRBD1 (6 bases). Germline lookup yields CDR1 LGHNA and CDR2 YSLEER. This CDR3 is built from 14 residues. Trimming shortened V by 4 bases and J by 5 bases, and 15 bases separated the two germline ends. CDR3 protein: CASSPIAQGDEQYF. The CDR3 region has the DNA TGCGCCAGCAGCCCGATCGCACAGGGCGACGAGCAGTACTTC.

V usage is TRBV5-4 and J usage is TRBJ1-2, with D tentatively TRBD1 (6 bases). V was shortened by 5 bases and J by 0 bases, with 17 bases between the two germline ends. This CDR3 comprises 16 residues. Germline assignment: CDR1 SGHNT and CDR2 YYREEE (reference sequence). The CDR3 DNA reads as TGTGCCAGCAGTTGGGGGGGGGCTAGTTCTAACTATGGCTACACCTTC. It yields the protein CASSWGGASSNYGYTF.